This TCR beta chain derives from a study of T cells after posttransplantation cyclophosphamide. Germline V CDR1 and CDR2: SGHNT, YENEEA. The CDR3 loop spans 16 amino acids. V was clipped by 0 bases and J by 4 bases, with 13 bases between them. Method: immunoSEQ multiplex PCR; TCRdb's copy keeps in-frame clones and lacks some. The sample includes about 36,000 clones, none of them occurring once. This related bone marrow graft donor gave peripheral blood on the day of marrow donation. This clone showed up many times. The sequencing input was PBMCs. J is TRBJ2-1 and V is TRBV11-3, with D possibly being TRBD2 (5 bases). The receptor was isolated from a girl aged 10-17 years in good health, CMV-negative, and a related stem cell transplant donor. Here the CDR3 DNA reads TGTGCCAGCAGCTTAGATAAAAGCGGAGTGTACAATGAGCAGTTCTTC. Amino acids: CASSLDKSGVYNEQFF.